This record looks at one TCR beta chain sequence and its context. Repertoires were generated with immunoSEQ multiplex PCR, while TCRdb's copy carries only in-frame clones and drops some. The sample contains 30,000 to 40,000 clones, roughly 89% of which appear only once. This record comes from a study of PD-1 blockade in classical Hodgkin lymphoma. The CDR3 sequence is 14 residues long. Trimming shortened V by 0 bases and J by 8 bases, and 14 bases separated the two germline ends. The V gene's germline CDR1 is SGDLS and CDR2 YYNGEE. Time point: newly diagnosed, previously untreated cHL patient sample. Magnetic negative selection was used to purify CD4+ T cells from PBMCs that had been thawed. Peripheral samples used as comparators were newly diagnosed, untreated classical Hodgkin lymphoma PBMCs.

This clonotype was obtained from a human donor with classical Hodgkin lymphoma. Sequences were obtained from CD4+ T cells from blood. The rearrangement joins TRBV9 to TRBJ1-2, with a possible D match to TRBD1 (5 bases). CDR3: CASSVGGWVEGYTF. CDR3 bases: TGTGCCAGCAGCGTAGGGGGCTGGGTGGAGGGCTACACCTTC.